This T cell receptor (beta chain) is drawn from a study of radiation and T cells in renal cell carcinoma. Time point denoted: blood 2 weeks post-SBRT. The sample's treatment: 15 Gy SBRT to primary tumor, nephrectomy 4 weeks later. Clear cell pathology was present in this patient's renal cell carcinoma. With regard to this clone: The antigen remains unidentified.

Method: immunoSEQ multiplex PCR; TCRdb's copy keeps in-frame clones and lacks some. The data show roughly 150,000 clones, around 90% seen once. CDR1 LGHNA and CDR2 YSLEER come from the germline V gene. V lost 0 bases and J 1 base, leaving 4 bases between the germline ends. The CDR3 spans 15 residues. Whole-study results and caveats: In blood, top tumor clones expanded by 2 weeks, shrinking by 4.

The source material was blood, sampled from a patient whose treatment included radiotherapy and nephrectomy. J is TRBJ2-6 and V is TRBV4-3; D is undetermined. This TCR came from a woman aged 50 to 65 with renal cell carcinoma. The CDR3 here is CASSQDSSGANVLTF. In nucleotides, the CDR3 is TGCGCCAGCAGCCAAGACAGTTCTGGGGCCAACGTCCTGACTTTC.